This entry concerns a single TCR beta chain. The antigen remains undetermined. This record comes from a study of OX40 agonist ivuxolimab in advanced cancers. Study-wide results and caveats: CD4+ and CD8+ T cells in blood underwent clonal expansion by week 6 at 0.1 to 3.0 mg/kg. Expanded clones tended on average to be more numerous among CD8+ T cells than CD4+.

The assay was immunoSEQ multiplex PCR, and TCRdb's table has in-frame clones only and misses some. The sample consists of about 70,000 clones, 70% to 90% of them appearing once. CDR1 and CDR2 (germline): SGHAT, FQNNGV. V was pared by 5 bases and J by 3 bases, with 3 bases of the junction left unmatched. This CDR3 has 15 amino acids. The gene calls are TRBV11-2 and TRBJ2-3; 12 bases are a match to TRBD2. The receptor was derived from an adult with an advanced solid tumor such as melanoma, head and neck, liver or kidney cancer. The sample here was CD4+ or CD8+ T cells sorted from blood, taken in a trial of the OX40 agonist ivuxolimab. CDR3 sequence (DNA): TGTGCCAGCAGCCCTACTAGCGGGAGGACAGATACGCAGTATTTT. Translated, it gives CASSPTSGRTDTQYF.